This T cell receptor beta chain originates from a study of T cell changes during pregnancy in multiple sclerosis. Clones were sequenced by immunoSEQ multiplex PCR, and TCRdb holds only the in-frame ones, with some missing. The data hold about 130,000 clones, with about 96% observed a single time. After removal of 1 base from V and 5 bases from J, the junction contained 10 bases not matched to a gene. Germline CDR1 is MNHNS and CDR2 is SASEGT. CDR3 length: 16 residues. The rearrangement joins TRBV6-1 to TRBJ1-2; 7 nucleotides agree with TRBD1. The sequenced sample was peripheral blood, obtained after pregnancy. The sequence was obtained from a female donor with multiple sclerosis, enrolled in a pregnancy study. CDR3 sequence (DNA): TGTGCCAGCAGTGAAGTAGCTCCGACAGGGCAATATGGCTACACCTTC. It yields the protein CASSEVAPTGQYGYTF.